This TCR beta chain was identified in a study of beta chain features in type 1 diabetes. Looking at the study overall: All samples combined gave 107,917,701 sorted cells for examination.

Germline V CDR1 and CDR2: MNHNS, SASEGT. J gave up 2 bases and V 2 bases, and 4 bases lay outside the gene matches. The CDR3 covers 15 residues. The sequenced template was cDNA made from the entire isolated RNA. The protocol was immunoSEQ multiplex PCR, while the TCRdb copy is restricted to in-frame clones and leaves out a portion. In the table there are 300,000 or so clones, around an eighth of which are singletons. This clone was seen more than once but under ten times. The antigen is undetermined. General observations from the study: Moderate but significant shortening of TCRB CDR3s was recorded in all four CD4+ subsets from Type 1 diabetes patients. Individuals with type 1 diabetes displayed fewer insertions and more deletions at VDJ junctions.

Based on CD45RO/CCR7/CD25/CD127/CD95/CD27, CD4+ regulatory, stem cell-like memory, naive and central memory cells were sorted. Sequences were obtained from naive CD4+ T cells from blood. This receptor was identified in a woman aged 18-35 years with type 1 diabetes. The chain couples TRBV6-1 to TRBJ2-3, with TRBD2 matching over 7 bases. DNA for the CDR3: TGTGCCAGCAGTGAACAGCGGGGCTTCACAGATACGCAGTATTTT. Translated: CASSEQRGFTDTQYF.